What follows are 32 T cell receptor beta chains derived from one specimen sequenced in a study of blood T cell repertoires in COVID-19 (dated by TCRdb to 2018 to 2021). The library was obtained by the immunoSEQ multiplex PCR assay. In its TCRdb copy, this immuneACCESS table keeps in-frame sequences only and misses some clones. Where compared with another copy, unresolved V genes explain less than half of these, and the others have no known cause. The sample table records under 300,000 clones; roughly 90% of these occur just once. The ten most abundant clones make up around 0.8% of the sample. Sequenced material: peripheral blood. Source of these receptors: a woman between 25 and 40 years old with acute or convalescent COVID-19.

This clone was seen a single time. The rearrangement joins TRBV4-2 to TRBJ2-5, with 7 bases identical to TRBD1. Losses at the gene ends were 0 bases for V and 3 bases for J; bases not matched to a gene: 4. The germline V gene encodes CDR1 LGHNA and CDR2 YNFKEQ. The CDR3 runs 15 residues. CDR3 DNA: TGTGCCAGCAGCCAAGATGCAGGGGGTGAAGAGACCCAGTACTTC. As protein: CASSQDAGGEETQYF.

The CDR3 spells CASSLDTSGRDTDTQYF. DNA of the CDR3: TGTGCCAGCAGCTTAGATACTAGCGGGAGGGACACAGATACGCAGTATTTT. The J gene is TRBJ2-3, the V gene TRBV11-2, with 13 bases fitting TRBD2. This CDR3 has 17 residues. The V segment lost 0 bases and the J segment 2 bases; nucleotides outside the gene matches: 2. Germline CDR1 and CDR2: SGHAT and FQNNGV.

The chain couples TRBV19 to TRBJ1-1, with 7 bases matching TRBD1. After removal of 5 bases from V and 4 bases from J, the junction contained 13 bases not matched to a gene. CDR1 and CDR2 (germline): LNHDA, SQIVND (reference sequence). The CDR3 length is 16 residues. CDR3 amino acids: CASSPIRGRGITEAFF. The CDR3 DNA reads TGTGCCAGTAGTCCCATTCGCGGCAGGGGGATCACTGAAGCTTTCTTT.

The rearrangement joins TRBV21-1 to TRBJ2-3; TRBD1, as called in the table, went unchecked against the DNA. TRBV21-1 is tagged as a pseudogene. There are 15 residues in the CDR3. CDR3 nucleotides: TGTGCCAGCAGCGGGTCGAGGGGGCGCACAGATACGCAGTATTTT. It specifies CASSGSRGRTDTQYF.

DNA for the CDR3: TGTGCCAGCAGCTCCCGGGACAGGCGCTACGAGCAGTACTTC. Translation gives CASSSRDRRYEQYF. V usage is TRBV11-3 and J usage is TRBJ2-7; 8 nucleotides agree with TRBD1. CDR3 length: 14 amino acids. CDR1 and CDR2 (germline): SGHNT, YENEEA. Losses at the gene ends were 4 bases for V and 3 bases for J; bases not matched to a gene: 5.

This chain connects TRBV2 to TRBJ2-7, with 9 bases fitting TRBD1. The CDR3 consists of 16 residues. CDR1 and CDR2 (germline): SNHLY, FYNNEI. J was trimmed by 4 bases and V by 4 bases; bases with no gene match: 11. CDR3 in amino acids: CASSGDRDRVLYEQYF. The CDR3 DNA sequence: TGTGCCAGCAGTGGCGACCGGGACAGGGTCTTATACGAGCAGTACTTC.

For this clone: The germline gene is not matched at one end of the junction; a read error may be the cause. The chain is built from TRBV5-4 and TRBJ2-5; D possibly corresponds to TRBD1 (5 bases). The germline V gene has CDR1 SGHNT and CDR2 YYREEE (reference sequence). The CDR3 length is 16 residues. The chain's CDR3 is CASSLEGARGKESQYF. The CDR3 region has the DNA TGTGCCAGCAGCTTGGAAGGTGCTAGGGGTAAAGAGAGCCAGTACTTC. The entire variable domain, with the rest obtained from reference TRBV5-4 and TRBJ2-5, is as follows: ETGVTQSPTHLIKTRGQQVTLRCSSQSGHNTVSWYQQALGQGPQFIFQYYREEENGRGNFPPRFSGLQFPNYSSELNVNALELDDSALYLCASSLEGARGKESQYFGPGTRLLVL.

This sequence joins TRBV6-5 and TRBJ1-1, with 7 bases that match TRBD1. This CDR3 contains 16 residues. J gave up 1 base and V 2 bases, and 7 bases lay outside the gene matches. Germline CDR1 reads MNHEY; CDR2 reads SVGAGI. In DNA, the CDR3 is TGTGCCAGCAGTTACGACCTGGGACAGAGGAACACTGAAGCTTTCTTT. Protein sequence: CASSYDLGQRNTEAFF.

The J gene is TRBJ1-5, the V gene TRBV19; D possibly corresponds to TRBD1 (5 bases). The CDR3 sequence is 12 residues long. Trimming took off 6 bases at V and 6 bases at J, with 9 bases between the two ends. CDR1 and CDR2 (germline): LNHDA, SQIVND (reference sequence). CDR3 protein: CASRGVGQPQHF. The CDR3 coding sequence is TGTGCCAGTAGAGGGGTTGGTCAGCCCCAGCATTTT.

The chain is built from TRBV10-3 and TRBJ2-2, with TRBD1 matching over 7 bases. CDR1 and CDR2 from the germline V gene are ENHRY and SYGVKD. CDR3 length equals 15 residues. The trim removed 4 bases at V and 0 bases at J, leaving 2 bases unmatched. The CDR3 is CAISAGTANTGELFF. The CDR3 DNA reads TGTGCCATCAGTGCCGGGACAGCGAACACCGGGGAGCTGTTTTTT.

The sample holds a few counts of this clone. The sample holds other DNA sequences that translate to the same CDR3. V gene TRBV9 combines with J gene TRBJ2-1, with TRBD2 matching over 8 bases. Germline values: CDR1 SGDLS, CDR2 YYNGEE. This CDR3 region has 14 residues. V gave up 2 bases and J gave up 4 bases; unmatched junction bases: 2. CDR3 sequence reads: CASSVSGTYNEQFF. The CDR3 nucleotides read TGTGCCAGCAGCGTTAGCGGGACTTACAATGAGCAGTTCTTC.

DNA for the CDR3: TGTGCCAGCAGCTCACCCGACAAGAACACTGAAGCTTTCTTT. It specifies CASSSPDKNTEAFF. The J gene is TRBJ1-1, the V gene TRBV7-9; no definite D call. V lost 4 bases, J lost 1 base, and 10 bases lay in between. CDR3 length equals 14 residues. Germline V lookup: CDR1 SEHNR, CDR2 FQNEAQ (reference sequence).

J is TRBJ2-1 and V is TRBV5-1; perhaps TRBD2 as D (6 bases). The CDR3 covers 16 residues. Germline loops: CDR1 SGHRS, CDR2 YFSETQ. Trimming left V 3 bases short and J 0 bases short, with 13 bases between. The CDR3 here is CASSWRFGSSYNEQFF. CDR3 in DNA: TGCGCCAGCAGCTGGAGGTTCGGGAGCTCCTACAATGAGCAGTTCTTC.

V and J are TRBV2 and TRBJ2-7; 13 bases are a match to TRBD2. Germline V lookup: CDR1 SNHLY, CDR2 FYNNEI. CDR3 length: 14 amino acids. The ends lost 6 bases at V and 2 bases at J; junction bases unmatched: 1. The CDR3 DNA is TGTGCCAGCAGCGGGACTAGCGGGACCTACGAGCAGTACTTC. Translated: CASSGTSGTYEQYF.

The chain is built from TRBV30 and TRBJ2-1; 7 nucleotides match TRBD2. V was clipped by 3 bases and J by 10 bases; unmatched bases: 9. This CDR3 contains 13 residues. Per germline, CDR1 GTSNPN and CDR2 SVGIG (reference sequence). For the CDR3, the DNA is TGTGCCTGGAGCCAGCGGGGACCGTTGGAGCAGTTCTTC. It is translated as CAWSQRGPLEQFF.

This clone was seen just once. The V and J genes are TRBV6-5 and TRBJ2-2; 7 bases match TRBD2. Germline CDR1 reads MNHEY; CDR2 reads SVGAGI. Germline trimming cut 8 bases from V and 4 bases from J; bases unmatched to any gene: 7. The CDR3 runs 14 residues. CDR3 protein: CASRLAVSTGELFF. The DNA of the CDR3 is TGTGCCAGCCGTCTAGCGGTTTCCACCGGGGAGCTGTTTTTT.

This clone appeared a single time. The rearrangement uses TRBV27 and TRBJ2-3, with a tentative D call TRBD1 (5 bases). V gave up 8 bases and J gave up 1 base, with 16 bases separating them. This CDR3 is built from 15 residues. CDR1 is MNHEY, CDR2 SMNVEV, per germline (reference sequence). CDR3 nucleotides: TGTGCCAGCTTTGACAGACCTTCAGGCACAGATACGCAGTATTTT. It encodes CASFDRPSGTDTQYF.

The V gene is TRBV30, the J gene TRBJ1-5, with 12 bases matching TRBD1. The germline CDR1 and CDR2 sequences are GTSNPN and SVGIG (reference sequence). The V segment lost 3 bases and the J segment 10 bases; nucleotides outside the gene matches: 4. The CDR3 has 13 amino acids. CDR3 in amino acids: CAWRGQGAGPQHF. CDR3 bases: TGTGCCTGGAGGGGACAGGGGGCAGGACCCCAGCATTTT.

The rearrangement joins TRBV20-1 to TRBJ1-5, with TRBD1 matching 8 bases. The V segment lost 5 bases and the J segment 7 bases; nucleotides outside the gene matches: 7. The CDR3 length is 13 residues. Germline CDR1 and CDR2: DFQATT and SNEGSKA (reference sequence). The CDR3 sequence is CSARGQGLQPQHF. Written as DNA, the CDR3 is TGCAGTGCTCGTGGACAGGGATTACAGCCCCAGCATTTT.

The rearrangement joins TRBV6-5 to TRBJ2-7, with D possibly matching TRBD2 (6 bases). This CDR3 has 13 residues. V was clipped by 6 bases and J by 2 bases, with 11 bases between them. The V gene's germline CDR1 is MNHEY and CDR2 SVGAGI. The CDR3 nucleotides are TGTGCCAGCAGGCCGGGGGTAACCTACGAGCAGTACTTC. This codes for CASRPGVTYEQYF.

The count of this clone is one. The chain joins TRBV18 to TRBJ2-5; 8 bases fit TRBD1. Losses at the gene ends were 3 bases for V and 0 bases for J; bases not matched to a gene: 12. CDR3 length: 18 amino acids. From germline, CDR1 is KGHSH and CDR2 LQKENI. The CDR3 loop is CASSPNLKTGENQETQYF. CDR3 in DNA: TGTGCCAGCTCACCGAATTTGAAGACAGGGGAAAACCAAGAGACCCAGTACTTC.

V is TRBV10-1 and J is TRBJ2-1; 8 bases fit TRBD2. CDR1 is WNHNN, CDR2 SYGVQD, per germline (reference sequence). J was trimmed by 0 bases and V by 3 bases; bases with no gene match: 4. The CDR3 spans 16 residues. CDR3 amino acids: CASSEAGALSYNEQFF. The DNA of the CDR3 is TGCGCCAGCAGTGAAGCGGGAGCGCTCTCCTACAATGAGCAGTTCTTC.

The gene calls are TRBV7-2 and TRBJ1-1; D ambiguous. Trimming cost V 3 bases and J 1 base, with 9 bases left between them. There are 14 residues in the CDR3. The germline CDR1 and CDR2 sequences are SGHTA and FQGNSA. The chain's CDR3 is CASSLRSSNTEAFF. The CDR3 nucleotides are TGTGCCAGCAGCTTGCGGAGTTCGAACACTGAAGCTTTCTTT.

The V call is TRBV19, the J call TRBJ1-5, with D maybe TRBD1 (6 bases). V was pared by 3 bases and J by 7 bases, with 13 bases between. Per the germline V gene, CDR1 is LNHDA and CDR2 is SQIVND (reference sequence). The CDR3 has 14 amino acids. CDR3 residues: CASSITGKGQPQHF. The CDR3 DNA follows: TGTGCCAGTAGTATCACAGGGAAAGGACAGCCCCAGCATTTT.

V is TRBV7-8 and J is TRBJ2-7; possibly TRBD1 for D (6 bases). This CDR3 is built from 12 residues. The germline V gene has CDR1 SGHVS and CDR2 FQNEAQ. The germline V and J ends were trimmed by 5 bases and 12 bases, with 17 bases remaining between them. CDR3 residues: CASSLQQGRRYF. The CDR3 DNA reads as TGTGCCAGCAGCCTACAACAGGGCCGCCGGTACTTC.

Concerning this clone itself: Different DNA sequences within this sample yield the same CDR3. CDR3 coding DNA: TGCGCCAGCAGCTTGGTTACAGGGGCTGGAAACACCATATATTTT. This codes for CASSLVTGAGNTIYF. The rearrangement links TRBV5-1 to TRBJ1-3; TRBD1 matches 7 bases. The CDR3 is 15 amino acids. Germline values: CDR1 SGHRS, CDR2 YFSETQ. The ends lost 0 bases at V and 2 bases at J; junction bases unmatched: 2.

This chain connects TRBV27 to TRBJ2-1; 15 bases match TRBD2. Germline V lookup: CDR1 MNHEY, CDR2 SMNVEV (reference sequence). V dropped 5 bases and J dropped 9; count of bases not matched to a gene: 5. The CDR3 spans 15 residues. The CDR3 sequence is CASSTGTSGRIEQFF. The CDR3 bases are TGTGCCAGCAGTACCGGGACTAGCGGGAGGATTGAGCAGTTCTTC.

This rearrangement joins TRBV4-1 to TRBJ2-3, with 11 positions matching TRBD2. The CDR3 loop spans 17 amino acids. J gave up 6 bases and V 0 bases, and 8 bases lay outside the gene matches. Germline V gene data show CDR1 as MGHRA and CDR2 as YSYEKL. The CDR3 nucleotides are TGCGCCAGCAGCCAAGATCCGACTAGCGGGGATAGGGATACGCAGTATTTT. Protein sequence: CASSQDPTSGDRDTQYF.

The chain is built from TRBV7-9 and TRBJ1-2; D gene unclear. The CDR3 extends over 14 amino acids. CDR1 and CDR2 from the germline V gene are SEHNR and FQNEAQ (reference sequence). With 5 bases removed from V and 8 bases from J, the gap between germline ends came to 18 bases. The CDR3: CASSMREEGEGYTF. CDR3 in DNA: TGTGCCAGCAGCATGAGGGAGGAGGGCGAGGGCTACACCTTC.

This chain uses TRBV30 with TRBJ2-1; maybe TRBD2 (5 bases). The CDR3 contains 15 residues. CDR1 and CDR2 from the germline V gene are GTSNPN and SVGIG (reference sequence). Between the trimmed V and J ends, which lost 0 bases and 4 bases, there was a span of 13 bases. This CDR3 is CAWSVGAVPYNEQFF. CDR3 in DNA: TGTGCCTGGAGTGTTGGAGCGGTTCCTTACAATGAGCAGTTCTTC.

V usage is TRBV5-1 and J usage is TRBJ2-5; D is ambiguous. CDR3 length: 18 residues. Germline values: CDR1 SGHRS, CDR2 YFSETQ. The V end was cut by 3 bases, the J end by 1 base, with 22 bases between. CDR3 in amino acids: CASSSLLSGGPSQETQYF. The DNA for the CDR3 is TGCGCCAGCAGCTCCTTGCTTTCCGGCGGCCCATCCCAAGAGACCCAGTACTTC.

The chain has TRBV18 and TRBJ2-1, with D unclear. CDR3 length equals 13 residues. Per the germline V gene, CDR1 is KGHSH and CDR2 is LQKENI. Trimming cost V 2 bases and J 9 bases, with 11 bases left between them. CDR3 DNA: TGTGCCAGCTCACCAACTAACGGATTTGAGCAGTTCTTC. It yields the protein CASSPTNGFEQFF.